This is a list of T cell receptor beta chains from one sample in a study of memory CD4+ T cells and cytomegalovirus serostatus. Sequencing was performed with immunoSEQ multiplex PCR; in TCRdb, only in-frame clones are kept and a portion is missing. The sample holds 35,000 to 45,000 clones, roughly 85% seen once. Material for sequencing was memory CD4+ T cells from blood. These receptors were collected from an adult in good health and CMV-seropositive. Each CDR3 is given with its conserved first and last residue. The D gene is left open where the match is weak. Size is omitted from some rows. Given values are once, few, many or a class for expanded clones.

>TRBD2|TRBJ2-2|TRBV7-3|.
TGTGCCAGCAGCCTATTAGCGGGAGGGCCATCAACCGGGGAGCTGTTTTTT
CASSLLAGGPSTGELFF
>.|TRBJ1-1|TRBV9|.
TGTGCCAGCAGCGCCCAAGGTGGTGGCTCCCGCCTTGCGACCCAGAACACTGAAGCTTTCTTT
CASSAQGGGSRLATQNTEAFF
>TRBD2|TRBJ2-2|TRBV5-4|once
TGTGCCAGCAGCATTTCTAGCGGGACCTACACCGGGGAGCTGTTTTTT
CASSISSGTYTGELFF
>.|TRBJ2-1|TRBV6-5|.
TGTGCCAGCAGGGAAAGGGGATCAAGCAATGAGCAGTTCTTC
CASRERGSSNEQFF
>TRBD2|TRBJ2-7|TRBV7-2|.
TGTGCCAGCAGCTACGAATGGACGAGCGGGAGGGCCTCCTACGAGCAGTACTTC
CASSYEWTSGRASYEQYF
>.|TRBJ1-1|TRBV25-1|.
TGTGCCAGCACCCTACTCTTTGGTACAGCTTTCTTT
CASTLLFGTAFF
>TRBD2|TRBJ2-1|TRBV4-3|.
TGCGCCAGCAGCCAAGATATTACTAGCGGAAGAAATGAGCAGTTCTTC
CASSQDITSGRNEQFF
>.|TRBJ2-3|TRBV7-2|.
TGTGCCAGCAGCTTAGGGGCGACAGGCCCTAGCACAGATACGCAGTATTTT
CASSLGATGPSTDTQYF
>TRBD1|TRBJ1-1|TRBV5-4|.
TGTGCCAGCAGCTTGGAAGCGCAGGGGGAGAACACTGAAGCTTTCTTT
CASSLEAQGENTEAFF
>TRBD2|TRBJ2-7|TRBV7-2|.
TGTGCCAGCAGCAGCGGGAACCTCTACGAGCAGTACTTC
CASSSGNLYEQYF
>TRBD1|TRBJ1-5|TRBV7-8|.
TGTGCCAGCAGCTTAGCAGGGGGCTACAATCAGCCCCAGCATTTT
CASSLAGGYNQPQHF